A single sample is the source of the 24 T cell receptor beta chains below, sequenced in a study of blood T cell repertoires in COVID-19. Measured with immunoSEQ multiplex PCR; TCRdb has only the in-frame clones, and not every one. The table lists about 170,000 clones, about 87% of them singletons. The specimen sequenced was peripheral blood. All receptors derive from a man aged 55-75 years with acute or convalescent COVID-19.

This clone was picked up one time. The rearrangement joins TRBV11-2 to TRBJ2-5, with D possibly matching TRBD1 (6 bases). This CDR3 is built from 16 residues. The V end was cut by 5 bases, the J end by 7 bases, with 23 bases between. From germline, CDR1 is SGHAT and CDR2 FQNNGV. CDR3: CASSVPTGTSKGTQYF. The CDR3 DNA sequence: TGTGCCAGCAGCGTTCCAACCGGGACATCCAAAGGGACCCAGTACTTC.

Turning to this clone: The germline gene is not matched at one end of the junction; a read error may be the cause. CDR3 sequence reads: CASRAVLQGTQYF. Here the CDR3 DNA reads TGTGCCAGTAGGGCGGTACTCCAAGGGACCCAGTACTTC. V gene TRBV19 combines with J gene TRBJ2-5, with unresolved D. The CDR3 has 13 residues. Germline V lookup: CDR1 LNHDA, CDR2 SQIVND (reference sequence). Complete variable domain (other parts from reference TRBV19 and TRBJ2-5): DGGITQSPKYLFRKEGQNVTLSCEQNLNHDAMYWYRQDPGQGLRLIYYSQIVNDFQKGDIAEGYSVSREKKESFPLTVTSAQKNPTAFYLCASRAVLQGTQYFGPGTRLLVL.

This chain joins TRBV14 and TRBJ2-2; D gene ambiguous. Germline CDR1 is SGHDN and CDR2 is FVKESK. Trimming removed 5 bases at V and 6 bases at J, with 7 bases between. The CDR3 runs 12 residues. This CDR3 is CASSFSAGELFF. The CDR3 region has the DNA TGTGCCAGCAGCTTCAGCGCCGGGGAGCTGTTTTTT.

This clone was counted a single time. V and J are TRBV12-3 or TRBV12-4 and TRBJ2-2; TRBD1 might be the D (5 bases). The V and J ends lost 5 bases and 7 bases respectively, with 11 bases between them. The CDR3 is made up of 13 amino acids. As DNA, the CDR3 is TGTGCCAGCAGTCCTCGACAGAACGGGGAGCTGTTTTTT. It codes for CASSPRQNGELFF.

The chain's CDR3 is CASSLDGGWISYTF. As DNA, the CDR3 is TGTGCCAGCAGCCTGGACGGGGGTTGGATAAGCTACACCTTC. The V gene is TRBV7-9, the J gene TRBJ1-2; TRBD1 is a possible D gene (5 bases). The ends were cut back, 5 bases at V and 9 bases at J, with 19 bases in the middle. Germline V gene sequence: CDR1 SEHNR, CDR2 FQNEAQ (reference sequence). The CDR3 has 14 residues.

This chain uses TRBV19 with TRBJ1-1; 7 bases agree with TRBD1. The germline CDR1 and CDR2 sequences are LNHDA and SQIVND (reference sequence). The CDR3 is 13 residues long. Trimming cost V 8 bases and J 0 bases; bases outside gene matches: 3. The CDR3 region is CASGDSMNTEAFF. The DNA of the CDR3 is TGTGCCAGTGGGGACAGCATGAACACTGAAGCTTTCTTT.

This clone has a single count. The V and J genes are TRBV19 and TRBJ2-1; 8 bases align to TRBD2. This CDR3 has 12 residues. Germline CDR1 LNHDA, CDR2 SQIVND (reference sequence). The V segment lost 10 bases and the J segment 6 bases; nucleotides outside the gene matches: 5. CDR3 bases: TGTGCCACCTCGGGAGGGGCCAATGAGCAGTTCTTC. Translated, it gives CATSGGANEQFF.

The CDR3 DNA follows: TGTGCCAGTAGTAGAACAGGCCTCTCTGGAAACACCATATATTTT. This gives the protein CASSRTGLSGNTIYF. The chain uses TRBV19 and TRBJ1-3; D may be TRBD1 (5 bases). CDR3 size: 15 residues. Looked up from germline, CDR1 is LNHDA and CDR2 is SQIVND (reference sequence). Trimming took 4 bases from V and 0 from J, leaving 10 bases between them.

The chain joins TRBV5-6 to TRBJ1-2; tentative D call: TRBD1 (5 bases). The CDR3 contains 13 residues. The V end was cut by 7 bases, the J end by 5 bases, with 15 bases between. Germline-derived CDR1 and CDR2 are SGHDT and YYEEEE. The CDR3 sequence: CASSPGHLYGYTF. CDR3 DNA: TGTGCCAGCTCGCCAGGGCACCTTTATGGCTACACCTTC.

The gene calls are TRBV6-5 and TRBJ1-4, with 9 nucleotides matching TRBD1. Germline CDR1 reads MNHEY; CDR2 reads SVGAGI. CDR3 size: 14 residues. V shed 6 bases, J shed 8 bases, and the junction held 7 bases outside the gene matches. The chain's CDR3 is CASRLTGGDEKLFF. The CDR3 bases are TGTGCCAGCAGACTTACAGGGGGCGACGAAAAACTGTTTTTT.

Concerning this clone itself: This CDR3 is missing its conserved last phenylalanine or tryptophan, likely due to a read error. No DNA is shown, since the ends of the CDR3 on it are uncertain; the CDR3 is the one TCRdb lists. The V call is TRBV6-2 or TRBV6-3, the J call TRBJ2-7; the table assigns TRBD2, which was not confirmed against the DNA. Germline V gene lookup returns CDR1 MNHEY and CDR2 SVGEGT. Including both end residues, the CDR3 is 11 amino acids long. This CDR3 reads CASSYLRLARI.

This chain uses TRBV30 with TRBJ2-2; the D is unclear. Trimming took 1 base from V and 4 from J, leaving 10 bases between them. Per the germline V gene, CDR1 is GTSNPN and CDR2 is SVGIG (reference sequence). The CDR3 extends over 14 amino acids. The CDR3 sequence: CAWSGSQFTGELFF. The CDR3 bases are TGTGCCTGGAGTGGAAGTCAGTTCACCGGGGAGCTGTTTTTT.

This chain uses TRBV12-5 with TRBJ2-5; 7 bases fit TRBD2. Per the germline V gene, CDR1 is LGHNT and CDR2 is FRNRAP. Trimming cost V 6 bases and J 3 bases; bases outside gene matches: 10. The CDR3 consists of 15 residues. CDR3 protein: CASGPPGLTKETQYF. CDR3 bases: TGTGCTAGTGGCCCCCCGGGACTAACCAAAGAGACCCAGTACTTC.

The V and J genes are TRBV7-6 and TRBJ2-5; tentative D call: TRBD1 (6 bases). Looked up from germline, CDR1 is SGHVS and CDR2 is FNYEAQ. This CDR3 is 13 amino acids long. Trimming cost V 8 bases and J 3 bases, with 13 bases left between them. CDR3 nucleotide sequence: TGTGCCAGCGGCCTAGGGACAAAAGAGACCCAGTACTTC. Translation gives CASGLGTKETQYF.

The gene calls are TRBV5-1 and TRBJ2-5, with 7 positions matching TRBD2. Germline CDR1 SGHRS, CDR2 YFSETQ. V was clipped by 7 bases and J by 2 bases; unmatched bases: 8. This CDR3 has 14 residues. The CDR3 sequence: CASGQGGVQETQYF. The CDR3 DNA follows: TGCGCCAGCGGCCAGGGAGGGGTGCAAGAGACCCAGTACTTC.

The CDR3 region has the DNA TGTGCCATCAGTGAGGCGACAGACTATGGCTACACCTTC. It codes for CAISEATDYGYTF. This chain connects TRBV10-3 to TRBJ1-2; TRBD1 is a possible D gene (5 bases). Germline V CDR1 and CDR2: ENHRY, SYGVKD. With 2 bases removed from V and 3 bases from J, the gap between germline ends came to 7 bases. CDR3 size: 13 residues.

The chain carries TRBV24-1 and TRBJ1-5; no firm D call. V was pared by 0 bases and J by 4 bases, with 6 bases between. Germline values: CDR1 KGHDR, CDR2 SFDVKD. There are 14 residues in the CDR3. This CDR3 is CATSDLGQNQPQHF. The CDR3 nucleotides read TGTGCCACCAGTGATTTGGGGCAGAATCAGCCCCAGCATTTT.

The chain recombines TRBV5-1 with TRBJ2-5, with TRBD2 matching 12 bases. Unmatched junction bases numbered 6, after V lost 4 bases and J lost 5 bases. From germline, CDR1 is SGHRS and CDR2 YFSETQ. The CDR3 length is 15 residues. Here the CDR3 DNA reads TGCGCCAGCAGCATGACGACTAGCGGGGGTGAGACCCAGTACTTC. Protein sequence: CASSMTTSGGETQYF.

The chain has TRBV20-1 and TRBJ2-1; D is ambiguous. V was trimmed by 3 bases and J by 1 base, leaving 16 bases between them. The CDR3 runs to 16 residues. The germline gives CDR1 DFQATT, CDR2 SNEGSKA (reference sequence). The DNA of the CDR3 is TGCAGTGCTAGTCGACGGAGTGGGTTGTCCTACAATGAGCAGTTCTTC. It is translated as CSASRRSGLSYNEQFF.

This rearrangement joins TRBV6-5 to TRBJ1-5; maybe TRBD1 (5 bases). V was trimmed by 6 bases and J by 10 bases, leaving 16 bases between them. Looked up from germline, CDR1 is MNHEY and CDR2 is SVGAGI. The CDR3 has 13 residues. The CDR3 DNA sequence: TGTGCCAGCAGCGGTGGGGCGATCAGCCCCCAGCATTTT. It is translated as CASSGGAISPQHF.

The rearrangement links TRBV7-2 to TRBJ2-1, with 9 bases identical to TRBD1. Germline-derived CDR1 and CDR2 are SGHTA and FQGNSA. The J segment lost 8 bases and the V segment lost 3 bases, leaving 8 bases of the junction unmatched. The CDR3 has 15 amino acids. The DNA of the CDR3 is TGTGCCAGCAGCTTCATACAGGGGGCCTTGGATGAGCAGTTCTTC. Translated, it gives CASSFIQGALDEQFF.

This chain links TRBV14 with TRBJ1-1; 9 nucleotides align to TRBD1. V lost 5 bases to trimming and J lost 6 bases; unmatched junction nucleotides: 10. The CDR3 consists of 15 residues. Germline V CDR1 and CDR2: SGHDN, FVKESK. CDR3 residues: CASSTRTGEVAEAFF. DNA of the CDR3: TGTGCCAGCAGCACACGGACAGGGGAGGTGGCTGAAGCTTTCTTT.

The V call is TRBV7-8, the J call TRBJ1-2; 7 nucleotides match TRBD1. This CDR3 comprises 13 residues. Germline assignment: CDR1 SGHVS and CDR2 FQNEAQ. The J segment lost 5 bases and the V segment lost 5 bases, leaving 5 bases of the junction unmatched. CDR3 coding DNA: TGTGCCAGCAGCACCGGGACAGCTTATGGCTACACCTTC. Its translation is CASSTGTAYGYTF.

The V call is TRBV7-9, the J call TRBJ2-1; 7 bases map to TRBD2. This CDR3 has 14 amino acids. J lost 9 bases, V lost 3 bases, and 8 bases had no gene match. The germline V gene has CDR1 SEHNR and CDR2 FQNEAQ (reference sequence). This CDR3 is CASSFGVAGTEQFF. Written as DNA, the CDR3 is TGTGCCAGCAGCTTCGGGGTAGCGGGCACTGAGCAGTTCTTC.